This paragraph reports one TCR beta chain. The data derive from a study of blood T cell repertoires in COVID-19. The V gene lost 3 bases and the J gene lost 1 base, with 7 bases spanning the gap. Per germline, CDR1 KGHSH and CDR2 LQKENI. The CDR3 covers 13 residues. The table came from immunoSEQ multiplex PCR; TCRdb's copy has only in-frame clones and leaves some out. This table has about 530,000 clones, around 90% appearing once. The sample taken for sequencing was peripheral blood. The clonotype originates from a woman between 45 and 60 years old with COVID-19, enrolled during active disease. The chain employs TRBV18 and TRBJ2-7; D unclear. For the CDR3, the DNA is TGTGCCAGCTCACCGGCGGTTTCCTACGAGCAGTACTTC. Its translation: CASSPAVSYEQYF.